A selection of T cell receptor beta chains follows, all from one sample in a study of blood T cell repertoires in COVID-19. Produced via immunoSEQ multiplex PCR; TCRdb's table is partial and in-frame only. There are 250,000 to 350,000 clones in the sample; around nine tenths occur only once, and around an eighth lies in the top ten. Specimen: peripheral blood. The receptors here all came from an older woman with acute or convalescent COVID-19. CDR3s include the opening cysteine and the closing phenylalanine or tryptophan. D genes are given only for firm matches. A clone size is listed for some rows: how often the clone was seen (once, few, many), or a class if it is expanded.

V	J	D	size	DNA	CDR3
TRBV19	TRBJ1-5	TRBD1	-	TGTGCCAGTAGTTCGGACAGGAAAGCAGGCAATCAGCCCCAGCATTTT	CASSSDRKAGNQPQHF
TRBV7-2	TRBJ2-5	-	-	TGTGCCAGCAGCTCGAGGAGCCGAGAGACCCAGTACTTC	CASSSRSRETQYF
TRBV5-1	TRBJ2-6	-	-	TGCGCCAGCAGCCCCCGACCCCCAGGGGAAGTAAGTGGGGCCAACGTCCTGACTTTC	CASSPRPPGEVSGANVLTF
TRBV30	TRBJ2-2	-	once	TGTGCCTCGACAGGTACCACCGGGGAGCTGTTTTTT	CASTGTTGELFF
TRBV29-1	TRBJ1-4	TRBD1	-	TGCAGCGTTGTGGGACAGGGAACTGAAAAACTGTTTTTT	CSVVGQGTEKLFF
TRBV28	TRBJ2-1	-	-	TGTGCCAGCAGTTGGACTTTGGCCTACAATGAGCAGTTCTTC	CASSWTLAYNEQFF
TRBV6-5	TRBJ1-1	TRBD1	-	TGTGCCAGCAGTCGACAGGGGATGAACACTGAAGCTTTCTTT	CASSRQGMNTEAFF
TRBV5-4	TRBJ1-2	TRBD1	-	TGTGCCAGCAGCTTGTACCACAGGGGGATTAACTACACCTTC	CASSLYHRGINYTF
TRBV29-1	TRBJ2-7	TRBD1	-	TGCAGCGTTGAAGATCGGGAGACAGGGGAGGAATACGAGCAGTACTTC	CSVEDRETGEEYEQYF
TRBV4-2	TRBJ2-7	TRBD1	-	TGTGCCAGCAGCCAAGCGCGCCGGGACAGGGACTCCTACGAGCAGTACTTC	CASSQARRDRDSYEQYF
TRBV5-1	TRBJ2-7	TRBD2	-	TGCGCCAGCAGCGCCGGGACTAGCGGGCTCGCGGAGCAGTACTTC	CASSAGTSGLAEQYF
TRBV28	TRBJ2-3	TRBD1	-	TGTGCCAGCGGGACAGGGACACAGTATTTT	CASGTGTQYF
TRBV2	TRBJ1-6	-	-	TGTGCCAGCAGTGAAGCCAGGAACTATAATTCACCCCTCCACTTT	CASSEARNYNSPLHF
TRBV10-3	TRBJ1-5	TRBD1	-	TGTGCCATCAGTGAGTCAAGGACAGGGGGCGGTCGGGGCAATCAGCCCCAGCATTTT	CAISESRTGGGRGNQPQHF
TRBV4-2	TRBJ2-7	TRBD2	-	TGTGCCAGCAGCCCGTCGGGTAGCGGGGGGCGCCTATCCTACGAGCAGTACTTC	CASSPSGSGGRLSYEQYF
TRBV23-1	TRBJ2-7	-	once	TGCGCCAGCAGTCAGGTACTCCGAACGGTGAGCTCCTACGAGCAGTACTTC	CASSQVLRTVSSYEQYF
TRBV6-5	TRBJ2-1	TRBD2	-	TGTGCCAGCAGCCGACTAGCGGGGACCTACAATGAGCAGTTCTTC	CASSRLAGTYNEQFF
TRBV7-3	TRBJ2-1	-	few	TGTGCCAGCAGCTTAACGCCCCCCGGCTTGAGCGGCCGTTTCGAGCAGTTCTTC	CASSLTPPGLSGRFEQFF
TRBV7-9	TRBJ2-7	TRBD1	-	TGTGCCAGCAGCGCCCCGGGACAGGGGTCCTACGAGCAGTACTTC	CASSAPGQGSYEQYF
TRBV6-2/TRBV6-3	TRBJ1-1	-	-	TGTGCCAGCAGTTACGCCGGGGGGCAAGGGGGCACTGAAGCTTTCTTT	CASSYAGGQGGTEAFF
TRBV6-1	TRBJ1-5	-	once	TGTGCCAGCACCCAAAGGTCCAGGGGCAATCAGCCCCAGCATTTT	CASTQRSRGNQPQHF
TRBV5-8	TRBJ2-1	-	-	TGTGCCAGCAGCTTGAGACTAGTTAGTAGTGAGCAGTTCTTC	CASSLRLVSSEQFF
TRBV9	TRBJ1-5	-	-	TGTGCCAGCAGCGTACATAGCAATCAGCCCCAGCATTTT	CASSVHSNQPQHF
TRBV3-1/TRBV3-2	TRBJ2-1	TRBD2	-	TGTGCCAGCAGCCAAGGGCTAGCGGGGACCTCGACCCGCTCCTACAATGAGCAGTTCTTC	CASSQGLAGTSTRSYNEQFF
TRBV5-6	TRBJ2-6	-	once	TGTGCCAGCAGCACGGGACACCCAAGCTCTGGGGCCAACGTCCTGACTTTC	CASSTGHPSSGANVLTF
TRBV7-2	TRBJ2-5	TRBD1	-	TGTGCCAGCAGCCCAGATACAGGGGGCGGGGAGACCCAGTACTTC	CASSPDTGGGETQYF
TRBV5-6	TRBJ1-2	-	once	TGTGCCAGCGCCTTTAGAGGCGGAAACTATGGCTACACCTTC	CASAFRGGNYGYTF
TRBV10-3	TRBJ2-1	TRBD2	-	TGTGCCACTGCGACTAGCGGGGGGGATAATGAGCAGTTCTTC	CATATSGGDNEQFF